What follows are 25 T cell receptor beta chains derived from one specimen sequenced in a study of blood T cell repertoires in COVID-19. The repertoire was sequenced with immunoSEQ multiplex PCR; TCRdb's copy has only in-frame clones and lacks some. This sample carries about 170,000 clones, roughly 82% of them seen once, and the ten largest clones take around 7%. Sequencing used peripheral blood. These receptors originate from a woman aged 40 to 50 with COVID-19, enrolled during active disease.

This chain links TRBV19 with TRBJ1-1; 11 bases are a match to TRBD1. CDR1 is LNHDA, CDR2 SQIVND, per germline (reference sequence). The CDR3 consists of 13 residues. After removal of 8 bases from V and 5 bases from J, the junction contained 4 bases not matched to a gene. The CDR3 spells CASWTGGYTEAFF. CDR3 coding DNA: TGTGCCAGTTGGACAGGGGGCTATACTGAAGCTTTCTTT. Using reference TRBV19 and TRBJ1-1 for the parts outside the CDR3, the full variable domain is DGGITQSPKYLFRKEGQNVTLSCEQNLNHDAMYWYRQDPGQGLRLIYYSQIVNDFQKGDIAEGYSVSREKKESFPLTVTSAQKNPTAFYLCASWTGGYTEAFFGQGTRLTVV.

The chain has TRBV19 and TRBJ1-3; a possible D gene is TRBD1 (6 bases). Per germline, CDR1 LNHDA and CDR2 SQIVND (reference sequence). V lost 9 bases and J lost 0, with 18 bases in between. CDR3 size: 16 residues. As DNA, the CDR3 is TGTGCCAGCTCCGTCAGGGGAAGTTTCTCTGGAAACACCATATATTTT. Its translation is CASSVRGSFSGNTIYF.

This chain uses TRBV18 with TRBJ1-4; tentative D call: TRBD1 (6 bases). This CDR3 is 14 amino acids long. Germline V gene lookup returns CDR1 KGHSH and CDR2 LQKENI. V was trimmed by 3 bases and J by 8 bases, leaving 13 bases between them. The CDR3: CASSPGAGSEKLFF. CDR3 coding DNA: TGTGCCAGCTCACCGGGGGCAGGGTCCGAAAAACTGTTTTTT.

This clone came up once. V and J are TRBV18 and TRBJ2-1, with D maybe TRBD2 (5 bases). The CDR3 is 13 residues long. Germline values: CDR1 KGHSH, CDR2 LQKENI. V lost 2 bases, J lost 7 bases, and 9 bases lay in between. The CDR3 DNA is TGTGCCAGCTCACCAGGACTTCTGAATGAGCAGTTCTTC. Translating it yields CASSPGLLNEQFF.

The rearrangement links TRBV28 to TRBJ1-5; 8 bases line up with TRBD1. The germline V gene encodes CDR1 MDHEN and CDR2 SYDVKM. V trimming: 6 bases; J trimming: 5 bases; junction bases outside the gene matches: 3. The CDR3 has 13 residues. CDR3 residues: CASRPDRDQPQHF. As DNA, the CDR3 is TGTGCCAGCAGGCCGGACAGGGATCAGCCCCAGCATTTT.

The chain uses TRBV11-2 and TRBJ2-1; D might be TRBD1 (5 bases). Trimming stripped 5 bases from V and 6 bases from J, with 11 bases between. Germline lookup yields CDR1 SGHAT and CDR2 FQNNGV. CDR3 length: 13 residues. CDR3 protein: CASSTTGGNEQFF. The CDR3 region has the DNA TGTGCCAGCAGCACCACAGGTGGCAATGAGCAGTTCTTC.

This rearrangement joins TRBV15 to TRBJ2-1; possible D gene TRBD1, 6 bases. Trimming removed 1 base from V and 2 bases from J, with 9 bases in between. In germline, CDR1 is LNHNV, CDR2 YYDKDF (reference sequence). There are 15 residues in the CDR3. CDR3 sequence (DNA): TGTGCCACCAGCAGAGGACAGGCCGCCTACAATGAGCAGTTCTTC. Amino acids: CATSRGQAAYNEQFF.

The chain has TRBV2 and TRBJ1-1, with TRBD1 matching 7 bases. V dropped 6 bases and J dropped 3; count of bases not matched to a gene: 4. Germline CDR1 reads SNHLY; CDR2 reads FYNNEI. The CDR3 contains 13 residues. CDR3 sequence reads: CASRGDRDTEAFF. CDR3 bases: TGTGCCAGCAGGGGGGACAGAGACACTGAAGCTTTCTTT.

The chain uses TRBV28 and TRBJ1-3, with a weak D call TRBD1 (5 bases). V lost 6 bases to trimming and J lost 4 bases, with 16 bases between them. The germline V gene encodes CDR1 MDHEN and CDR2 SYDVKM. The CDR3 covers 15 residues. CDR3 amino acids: CASSPPRGEGNTIYF. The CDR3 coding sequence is TGTGCCAGCAGCCCACCGCGGGGGGAGGGAAACACCATATATTTT.

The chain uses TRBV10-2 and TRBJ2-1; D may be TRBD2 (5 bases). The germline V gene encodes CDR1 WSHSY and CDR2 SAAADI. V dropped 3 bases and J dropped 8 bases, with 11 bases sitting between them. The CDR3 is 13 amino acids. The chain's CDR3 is CASSDRGTDEQFF. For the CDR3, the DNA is TGCGCCAGCAGTGATCGGGGAACCGATGAGCAGTTCTTC.

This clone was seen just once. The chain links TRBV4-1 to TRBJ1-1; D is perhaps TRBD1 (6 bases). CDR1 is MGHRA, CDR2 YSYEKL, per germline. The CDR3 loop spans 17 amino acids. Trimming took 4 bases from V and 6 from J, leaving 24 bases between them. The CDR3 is CASSRDNRGQGSAEAFF. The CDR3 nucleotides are TGCGCCAGCAGCCGAGACAACCGTGGGCAGGGGTCCGCTGAAGCTTTCTTT.

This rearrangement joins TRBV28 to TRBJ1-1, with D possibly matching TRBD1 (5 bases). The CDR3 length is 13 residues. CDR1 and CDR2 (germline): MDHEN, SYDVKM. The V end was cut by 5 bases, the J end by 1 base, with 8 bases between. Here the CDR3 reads CASSPTGNTEAFF. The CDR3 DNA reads TGTGCCAGCAGTCCAACAGGGAACACTGAAGCTTTCTTT. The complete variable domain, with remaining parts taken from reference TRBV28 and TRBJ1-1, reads DVKVTQSSRYLVKRTGEKVFLECVQDMDHENMFWYRQDPGLGLRLIYFSYDVKMKEKGDIPEGYSVSREKKERFSLILESASTNQTSMYLCASSPTGNTEAFFGQGTRLTVV.

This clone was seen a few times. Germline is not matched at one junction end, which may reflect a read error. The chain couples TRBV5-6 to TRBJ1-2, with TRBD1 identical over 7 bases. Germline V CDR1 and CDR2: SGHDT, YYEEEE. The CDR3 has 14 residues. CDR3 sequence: CASSLEGGPMGADF. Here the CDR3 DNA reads TGTGCCAGCAGCTTGGAAGGGGGCCCTATGGGAGCAGACTTC.

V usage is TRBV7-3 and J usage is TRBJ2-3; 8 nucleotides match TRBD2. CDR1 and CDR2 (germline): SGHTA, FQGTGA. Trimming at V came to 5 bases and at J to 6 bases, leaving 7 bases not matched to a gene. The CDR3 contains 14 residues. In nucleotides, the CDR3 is TGTGCCAGCAGCCGCGGGGGGCCAGGGGATACGCAGTATTTT. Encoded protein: CASSRGGPGDTQYF.

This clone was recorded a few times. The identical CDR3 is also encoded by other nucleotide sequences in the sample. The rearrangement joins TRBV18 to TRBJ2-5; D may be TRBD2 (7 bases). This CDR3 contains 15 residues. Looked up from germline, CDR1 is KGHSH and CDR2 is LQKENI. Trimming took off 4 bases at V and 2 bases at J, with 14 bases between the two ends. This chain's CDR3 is CASSRNGGRQETQYF. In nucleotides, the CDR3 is TGTGCCAGCTCACGCAACGGGGGGCGACAAGAGACCCAGTACTTC.

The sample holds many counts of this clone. In DNA form, the CDR3 reads TGTGCCAGCAGCCAAGATACGGGGAGAGAGACCCAGTACTTC. Translation gives CASSQDTGRETQYF. The chain has TRBV3-1 (or the pseudogene TRBV3-2) and TRBJ2-5; weak D call: TRBD2 (5 bases). The V end was cut by 0 bases, the J end by 4 bases, with 9 bases between. This CDR3 is built from 14 residues. CDR1 and CDR2 (germline): LGHDT, YNNKEL (reference sequence).

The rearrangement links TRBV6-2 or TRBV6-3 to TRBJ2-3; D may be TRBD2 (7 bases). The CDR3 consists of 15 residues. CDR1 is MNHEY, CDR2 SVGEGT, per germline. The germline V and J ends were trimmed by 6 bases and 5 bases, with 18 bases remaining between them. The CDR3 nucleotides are TGTGCCAGCAGCCCCCGTGGGGGGGGGCGAGATACGCAGTATTTT. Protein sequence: CASSPRGGGRDTQYF.

CDR3 residues: CASNRLAGVGTGELFF. The CDR3 DNA is TGTGCCAGCAACCGACTAGCGGGAGTGGGCACCGGGGAGCTGTTTTTT. The chain uses TRBV2 and TRBJ2-2; 12 nucleotides align to TRBD2. CDR3 length: 16 amino acids. Per germline, CDR1 SNHLY and CDR2 FYNNEI. The V and J ends lost 7 bases and 4 bases, in that order; junction bases with no gene match: 7.

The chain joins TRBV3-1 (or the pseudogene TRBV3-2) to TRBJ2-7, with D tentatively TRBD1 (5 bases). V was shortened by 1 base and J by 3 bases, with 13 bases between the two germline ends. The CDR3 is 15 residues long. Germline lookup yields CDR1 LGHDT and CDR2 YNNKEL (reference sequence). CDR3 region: CASSQVADTNYEQYF. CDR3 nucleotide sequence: TGTGCCAGCAGCCAAGTTGCGGACACGAACTACGAGCAGTACTTC.

CDR3 in amino acids: CASSPLVAVNTEAFF. The CDR3 region has the DNA TGCGCCAGCAGCCCCCTGGTAGCGGTAAACACTGAAGCTTTCTTT. The chain has TRBV4-1 and TRBJ1-1; D not resolved. This CDR3 spans 15 amino acids. The germline V and J ends were trimmed by 4 bases and 2 bases, with 14 bases remaining between them. Per germline, CDR1 MGHRA and CDR2 YSYEKL.

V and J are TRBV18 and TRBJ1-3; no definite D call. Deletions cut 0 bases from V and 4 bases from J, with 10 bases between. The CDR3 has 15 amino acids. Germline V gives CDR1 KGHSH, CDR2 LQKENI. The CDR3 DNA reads TGTGCCAGCTCACCACCGGGCCCGCCGGGAAACACCATATATTTT. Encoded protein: CASSPPGPPGNTIYF.

CDR3 loop: CAISEDRGRTGELFF. The CDR3 DNA reads TGTGCCATCAGTGAGGACAGGGGGCGCACCGGGGAGCTGTTTTTT. The J gene is TRBJ2-2, the V gene TRBV10-3; TRBD1 matches 10 bases. This CDR3 comprises 15 residues. The V segment lost 2 bases and the J segment 4 bases; nucleotides outside the gene matches: 1. The V gene's germline CDR1 is ENHRY and CDR2 SYGVKD.

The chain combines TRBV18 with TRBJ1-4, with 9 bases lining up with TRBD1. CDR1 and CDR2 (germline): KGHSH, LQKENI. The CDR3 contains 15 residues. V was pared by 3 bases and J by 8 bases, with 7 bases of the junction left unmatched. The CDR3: CASSPTGTGTEKLFF. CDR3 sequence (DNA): TGTGCCAGCTCACCTACCGGGACAGGGACCGAAAAACTGTTTTTT.

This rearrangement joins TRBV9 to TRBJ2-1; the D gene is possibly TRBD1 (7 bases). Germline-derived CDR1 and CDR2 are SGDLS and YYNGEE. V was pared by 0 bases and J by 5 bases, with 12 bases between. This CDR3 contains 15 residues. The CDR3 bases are TGTGCCAGCAGCGTAGCTGGAGGGGGCAACAATGAGCAGTTCTTC. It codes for CASSVAGGGNNEQFF.

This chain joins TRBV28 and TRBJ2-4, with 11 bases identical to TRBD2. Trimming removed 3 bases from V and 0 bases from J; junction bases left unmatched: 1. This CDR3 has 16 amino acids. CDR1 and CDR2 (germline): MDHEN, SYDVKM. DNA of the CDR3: TGTGCCAGCAGTTTCGGACTAGCGGGAGCCAAAAACATTCAGTACTTC. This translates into CASSFGLAGAKNIQYF.